These T cell receptor beta chains were read from a single sample in a study of regulatory T cells in long-lasting Graves disease. Using its own MiXCR run on the multiplex PCR reads, TCRdb lists one record per CDR3 protein. The data contain almost 350,000 distinct CDR3 sequences, around a fifth of them singletons. Source: peripheral blood mononuclear cells (PBMCs), taken when the disease was refractory, from a patient treated with antithyroid drugs. The receptor set was obtained from a female donor with Graves disease. Each CDR3 is given with its conserved first and last residue. A D gene is named only where the DNA matches it firmly. Clone size, where shown, is once, few, many, or a class for clones that have expanded.

J	V	D	size	CDR3	DNA
TRBJ1-2	TRBV3-1	NA	many	CAFTGTYGYTF	TGTGCCTTTACGGGGACCTATGGCTACACCTTC
TRBJ1-6	TRBV28	NA	many	CASSLLMPGTSNSPLHF	TGTGCCAGCAGTTTGTTGATGCCCGGGACGAGTAATTCACCCCTCCACTTT
TRBJ1-2	TRBV19	NA	few	CASSGSFILGYTF	TGTGCCAGTAGCGGTTCGTTTATTCTTGGCTACACCTTC
TRBJ2-7	TRBV4-1	NA	few	CASSQGRRRGYEQYF	TGCGCCAGCAGCCAAGGTCGCCGAAGGGGCTACGAGCAGTACTTC
TRBJ1-5	TRBV6-5	NA	few	CASSLSSDLYQPQHF	TGTGCCAGCAGTTTATCGAGCGACCTTTATCAGCCCCAGCATTTT
TRBJ1-5	TRBV6-1	NA	many	CASSVHRDQPQHF	TGTGCCAGCAGTGTCCACAGGGATCAGCCCCAGCATTTT
TRBJ1-2	TRBV28	NA	many	CASSSPAEANYGYTF	TGTGCCAGCAGTTCCCCGGCCGAAGCTAACTATGGCTACACCTTC
TRBJ2-7	TRBV6-1	NA	many	CASRTVLGEQYF	TGTGCCAGCCGGACGGTGTTGGGCGAGCAGTACTTC
TRBJ2-2	TRBV9	NA	once	CASSATGTWGGELFF	TGTGCCAGCAGCGCTACAGGGACTTGGGGCGGGGAGCTGTTTTTT
TRBJ1-1	TRBV11-2	NA	many	CASSPRGMRTEAFF	TGTGCCAGCAGCCCCCGGGGGATGCGGACTGAAGCTTTCTTT
TRBJ2-7	TRBV28	NA	many	CASSPPTGYEQYF	TGTGCCAGCAGTCCCCCTACGGGATACGAGCAGTACTTC
TRBJ1-1	TRBV20-1	NA	once	CSARGGYIAEAFF	TGCAGTGCTAGGGGGGGGTATATCGCTGAAGCTTTCTTT
TRBJ2-7	TRBV4-1	TRBD1	NA	CASSQVGTGNYEQYF	TGCGCCAGCAGCCAAGTGGGGACAGGAAATTACGAGCAGTACTTC
TRBJ2-2	TRBV29-1	NA	NA	CSVRRRSGELFF	TGCAGCGTTCGGCGCCGGTCCGGGGAGCTGTTTTTT
TRBJ2-5	TRBV7-2	TRBD2	many	CASSFGLAAQETQYF	TGTGCCAGCAGCTTCGGACTAGCGGCACAAGAGACCCAGTACTTC
TRBJ2-2	TRBV5-1	NA	NA	CASSLVWGRTNTGELFF	TGCGCCAGCAGCTTGGTATGGGGACGCACGAACACCGGGGAGCTGTTTTTT
TRBJ2-2	TRBV20-1	NA	few	CSARRVGRGGSGELFF	TGCAGTGCTAGACGAGTGGGCCGCGGAGGGTCCGGGGAGCTGTTTTTT
TRBJ1-5	TRBV7-8	NA	NA	CASSPRGVYQPQHF	TGTGCCAGCAGCCCCCGGGGTGTTTATCAGCCCCAGCATTTT
TRBJ2-7	TRBV7-2	NA	many	CASRRGQSPEQYF	TGTGCCAGCAGGAGGGGCCAGAGCCCCGAGCAGTACTTC
TRBJ2-7	TRBV20-1	TRBD2	NA	CSAGTSGGAVREQYF	TGCAGTGCTGGGACTAGCGGGGGGGCCGTACGCGAGCAGTACTTC
TRBJ1-6	TRBV7-9	NA	few	CASSPTRGSVSPLHF	TGTGCCAGCAGCCCTACTAGGGGGTCGGTTTCACCCCTCCACTTT
TRBJ2-7	TRBV20-1	NA	NA	CSARPRGPAYEQYF	TGCAGTGCTAGGCCCAGGGGTCCAGCCTACGAGCAGTACTTC
TRBJ2-7	TRBV5-1	NA	few	CASRNKKEQYF	TGCGCCAGCAGAAATAAGAAGGAGCAGTACTTC
TRBJ1-3	TRBV9	NA	few	CASSEGVGNTIYF	TGTGCCAGCAGCGAGGGGGTGGGAAACACCATATATTTT
TRBJ1-4	TRBV2	NA	many	CASSAQRANEKLFF	TGTGCCAGCAGTGCTCAGCGAGCTAATGAAAAACTGTTTTTT
TRBJ1-5	TRBV7-8	NA	many	CASSNPGTGNQPQHF	TGTGCCAGCAGCAATCCCGGGACGGGGAATCAGCCCCAGCATTTT
TRBJ2-7	TRBV20-1	TRBD1	many	CSALGQVGYEQYF	TGCAGTGCTTTGGGACAGGTCGGATACGAGCAGTACTTC
TRBJ1-6	TRBV7-2	TRBD1	many	CASSSPRDRGRPYNSPLHF	TGTGCCAGCAGCTCGCCGAGGGACAGGGGTCGACCCTATAATTCACCCCTCCACTTT
TRBJ2-1	TRBV20-1	NA	few	CSARKEAGAGAEQFF	TGCAGTGCTAGAAAAGAGGCGGGTGCGGGGGCTGAGCAGTTCTTC
TRBJ2-7	TRBV6-1	TRBD1	many	CASSSGTGISYEQYF	TGTGCCAGCAGCTCCGGGACAGGGATCTCCTACGAGCAGTACTTC
TRBJ2-7	TRBV4-1	NA	NA	CASSQRGTPYEQYF	TGCGCCAGCAGCCAAAGGGGGACCCCCTACGAGCAGTACTTC
TRBJ1-3	TRBV29-1	NA	NA	CSVVTLSGNTIYF	TGCAGCGTTGTGACACTCTCTGGAAACACCATATATTTT
TRBJ1-5	TRBV27	NA	few	CASSALYNQPQHF	TGTGCCAGCAGTGCCCTCTACAATCAGCCCCAGCATTTT
TRBJ1-2	TRBV19	NA	few	CASSLGGSPNYGYTF	TGTGCCAGCAGCCTCGGAGGCAGCCCTAACTATGGCTACACCTTC
TRBJ2-7	TRBV4-1	TRBD1	few	CASSQAGQGRTYEQYF	TGCGCCAGCAGCCAAGCCGGACAGGGAAGGACCTACGAGCAGTACTTC
TRBJ2-7	TRBV30	NA	NA	CAWSRDIISYEQYF	TGTGCCTGGAGCCGGGACATTATCTCCTACGAGCAGTACTTC
TRBJ1-5	TRBV3-1	NA	few	CASSRQRNQPQHF	TGTGCCAGCAGTCGACAGCGAAATCAGCCCCAGCATTTT
TRBJ2-7	TRBV28	TRBD1	many	CASSFNMRQGASNEQYF	TGTGCCAGCAGTTTTAATATGCGGCAGGGGGCGTCCAACGAGCAGTACTTC
TRBJ2-7	TRBV7-9	TRBD2	few	CASSQGTSGSFDEQYF	TGTGCCAGCAGCCAAGGGACTAGCGGGAGTTTCGACGAGCAGTACTTC
TRBJ2-7	TRBV28	NA	NA	CASSLSGYRGQYF	TGTGCCAGCAGTTTGTCCGGGTATCGAGGGCAGTACTTC
TRBJ1-4	TRBV7-8	TRBD1	many	CASRQPGQPNEKLFF	TGTGCCAGCAGACAACCGGGACAGCCTAATGAAAAACTGTTTTTT
TRBJ2-2	TRBV5-1	TRBD2	NA	CASSPIAGASGELFF	TGCGCCAGCAGCCCTATAGCGGGAGCGTCCGGGGAGCTGTTTTTT
TRBJ1-5	TRBV12-3/TRBV12-4	NA	many	CASSPTGGNQPQHF	TGTGCCAGTAGCCCGACAGGTGGTAATCAGCCCCAGCATTTT
TRBJ1-3	TRBV19	TRBD1	few	CASSIWQGAGNTIYF	TGTGCCAGTAGTATTTGGCAGGGGGCTGGAAACACCATATATTTT
TRBJ1-5	TRBV6-5	NA	NA	CASSYDINQPQHF	TGTGCCAGCAGTTACGATATAAATCAGCCCCAGCATTTT
TRBJ1-2	TRBV3-1	NA	many	CASSRGPTGFGYTF	TGTGCCAGCAGCCGAGGGCCCACCGGGTTCGGCTACACCTTC
TRBJ2-7	TRBV4-1	TRBD1	NA	CASSQTGGNEQYF	TGCGCCAGCAGCCAGACAGGGGGGAACGAGCAGTACTTC
TRBJ1-6	TRBV7-3	NA	few	CASSSEGGRNSPLHF	TGTGCCAGCAGCTCCGAGGGGGGAAGGAATTCACCCCTCCACTTT
TRBJ1-2	TRBV30	NA	NA	CAGSEGFYGYTF	TGTGCCGGGTCTGAGGGCTTCTATGGCTACACCTTC
TRBJ2-7	TRBV15	NA	many	CATSRPPAGSYEQYF	TGTGCCACCAGCAGGCCCCCGGCAGGGTCCTACGAGCAGTACTTC